This TCR beta chain was captured in a study of Ad26.COV2.S vaccination and SARS-CoV-2 variants. Study-level findings and limits: Spike-specific responses of CD8+ and CD4+ T cells were reported to display substantial breadth after vaccination. The analyses of TCR breadth and depth may have understated the size of total T cell responses.

The protocol was immunoSEQ multiplex PCR, while the TCRdb copy is restricted to in-frame clones and leaves out a portion. The data hold hundreds of thousands of clones, with around 90% observed a single time. V was pared by 3 bases and J by 4 bases, with 4 bases of the junction left unmatched. CDR3 length: 15 residues. Germline V lookup: CDR1 SGHDN, CDR2 FVKESK. Treatment here: 15 to 20 received Ad26.COV2.S at low or high dose, single or two shots; 5 received placebo; per-sample allocation not given. On day 63 after the first injection, vaccine and placebo recipients gave samples. With regard to this clone: Antigen: not known.

The material sequenced was peripheral blood, taken in a trial of Ad26.COV2.S vaccine versus placebo. The chain uses TRBV14 and TRBJ2-2; 8 bases are shared with TRBD1. The sequence derives from a person aged 18-60 years who received the Ad26.COV2.S COVID-19 vaccine or a placebo. In DNA, the CDR3 is TGTGCCAGCAGCCACAGGGGGCGCAGCACCGGGGAGCTGTTTTTT. Translated, it gives CASSHRGRSTGELFF.